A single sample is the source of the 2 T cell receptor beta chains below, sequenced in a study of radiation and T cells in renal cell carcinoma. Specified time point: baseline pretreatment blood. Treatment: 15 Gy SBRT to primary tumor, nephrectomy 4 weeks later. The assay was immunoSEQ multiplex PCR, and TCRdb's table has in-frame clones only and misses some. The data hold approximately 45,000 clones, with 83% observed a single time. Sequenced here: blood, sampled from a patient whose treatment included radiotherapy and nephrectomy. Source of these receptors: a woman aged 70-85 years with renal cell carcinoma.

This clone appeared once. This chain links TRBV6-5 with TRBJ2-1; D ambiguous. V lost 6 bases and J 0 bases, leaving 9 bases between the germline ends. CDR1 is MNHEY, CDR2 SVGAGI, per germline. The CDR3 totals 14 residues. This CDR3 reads CASRSASSYNEQFF. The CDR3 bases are TGTGCCAGCAGGTCGGCTAGCTCCTACAATGAGCAGTTCTTC.

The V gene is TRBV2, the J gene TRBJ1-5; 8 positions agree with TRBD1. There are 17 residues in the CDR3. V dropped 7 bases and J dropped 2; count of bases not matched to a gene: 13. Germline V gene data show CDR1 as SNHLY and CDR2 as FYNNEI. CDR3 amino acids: CASTLLRPDRGNQPQHF. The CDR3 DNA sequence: TGTGCCAGCACCTTACTACGCCCGGACAGGGGCAATCAGCCCCAGCATTTT.